This T cell receptor (beta chain) came from a study of control samples from healthy donors and cancer patients. The method was immunoSEQ multiplex PCR; TCRdb's version includes in-frame clones alone and lacks a portion of them. In the table there are more than 65,000 clones, 80% to 90% of which are singletons. This clone was counted a single time. Trimming took off 6 bases at V and 4 bases at J, with 19 bases between the two ends. The CDR3 extends over 15 amino acids. CDR1 is LNHNV, CDR2 YYDKDF, per germline (reference sequence). The sequence was obtained from a woman aged 55-69 years with head and neck cancer. Sequenced: PBMCs. The V gene is TRBV15, the J gene TRBJ2-7; no definite D call. The CDR3 sequence is CATSAGRFGSYEQYF. The CDR3 nucleotides are TGTGCCACCAGTGCCGGCCGCTTTGGGTCTTACGAGCAGTACTTC.